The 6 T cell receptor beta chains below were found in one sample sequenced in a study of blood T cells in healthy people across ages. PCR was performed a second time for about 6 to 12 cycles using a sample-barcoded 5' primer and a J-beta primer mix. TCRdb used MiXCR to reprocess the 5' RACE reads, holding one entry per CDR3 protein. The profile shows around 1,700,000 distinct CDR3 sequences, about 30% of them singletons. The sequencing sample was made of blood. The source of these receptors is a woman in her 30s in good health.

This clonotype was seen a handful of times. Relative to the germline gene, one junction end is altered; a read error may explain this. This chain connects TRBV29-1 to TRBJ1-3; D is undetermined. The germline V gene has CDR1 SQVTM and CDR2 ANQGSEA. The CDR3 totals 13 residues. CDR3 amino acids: CGVEIPPRDTIYF. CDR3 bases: TGCGGCGTTGAAATCCCCCCCCGGGACACCATATATTTT. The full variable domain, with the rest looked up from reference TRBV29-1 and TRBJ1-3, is SAVISQKPSRDICQRGTSLTIQCQVDSQVTMMFWYRQQPGQSLTLIATANQGSEATYESGFVIDKFPISRPNLTFSTLTVSNMSPEDSSIYLCGVEIPPRDTIYFGEGSWLTVV.

The CDR3 coding sequence is TGTGCCAGCAGTGGTGCGGGAGGGTTTAGAGGACAAGAGACCCAGTACTTC. Its protein is CASSGAGGFRGQETQYF. The gene calls are TRBV25-1 and TRBJ2-5; 9 bases align to TRBD2. Trimming removed 4 bases from V and 2 bases from J; junction bases left unmatched: 11. CDR1 and CDR2 from the germline V gene are MGHDK and SYGVNS. This CDR3 is built from 17 residues. Full variable domain (rest looked up from reference TRBV25-1 and TRBJ2-5): EADIYQTPRYLVIGTGKKITLECSQTMGHDKMYWYQQDPGMELHLIHYSYGVNSTEKGDLSSESTVSRIRTEHFPLTLESARPSHTSQYLCASSGAGGFRGQETQYFGPGTRLLVL.

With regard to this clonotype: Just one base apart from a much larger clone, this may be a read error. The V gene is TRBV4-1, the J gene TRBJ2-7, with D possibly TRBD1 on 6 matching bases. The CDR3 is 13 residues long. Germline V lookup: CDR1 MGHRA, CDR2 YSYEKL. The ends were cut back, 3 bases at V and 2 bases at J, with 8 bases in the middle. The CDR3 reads CASSHGQTYEQYV. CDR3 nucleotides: TGCGCCAGCAGCCACGGACAGACCTACGAGCAGTACGTC.

CDR3 region: CSVLPPPGDEQFF. Written as DNA, the CDR3 is TGCAGCGTACTACCCCCTCCAGGGGACGAGCAGTTCTTC. The chain uses TRBV29-1 and TRBJ2-1, with D maybe TRBD1 (6 bases). Trimming took off 6 bases at V and 10 bases at J, with 19 bases between the two ends. CDR1 is SQVTM, CDR2 ANQGSEA, per germline. The CDR3 has 13 amino acids.

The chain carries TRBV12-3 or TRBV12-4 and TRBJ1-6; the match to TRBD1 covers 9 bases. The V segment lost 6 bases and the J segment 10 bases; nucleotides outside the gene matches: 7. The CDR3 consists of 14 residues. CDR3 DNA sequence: TGTGCCAGCAGACCCGGGACAGGGCAATCACCCCTCCACTTT. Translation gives CASRPGTGQSPLHF.

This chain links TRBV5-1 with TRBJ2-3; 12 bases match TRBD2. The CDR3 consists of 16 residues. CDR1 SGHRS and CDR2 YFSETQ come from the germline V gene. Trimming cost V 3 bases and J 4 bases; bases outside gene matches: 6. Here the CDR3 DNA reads TGCGCCAGCAGCTCGCTAGCGGGGGGGCAAGCAGATACGCAGTATTTT. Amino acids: CASSSLAGGQADTQYF.